The rows below give T cell receptor beta chains drawn from one sample of a study of blood T cell repertoires in COVID-19. Sequencing used immunoSEQ multiplex PCR; TCRdb keeps in-frame clones, though not all of them. The sample consists of about 320,000 clones, just over 85% of them appearing once. The sample comprised PBMCs or T cells enriched from blood (not recorded which). These receptors originate from a woman aged 18-29 years who had recovered from COVID-19. The CDR3 runs from the conserved cysteine through the conserved F or W. D genes are given only for firm matches. Clone sizes are given selectively: once, few, many, or a class where the clone is expanded.

cdr3_length j_call v_call clone_size d_call cdr3_aa cdr3_nt
12 TRBJ1-1 TRBV9 NA NA CASSARDREAFF TGTGCCAGCAGCGCTCGAGACAGGGAAGCTTTCTTT
14 TRBJ1-4 TRBV6-5 NA TRBD1 CASSQTGVDEKLFF TGTGCCAGCAGTCAGACAGGGGTGGATGAAAAACTGTTTTTT
14 TRBJ2-5 TRBV3-1/TRBV3-2 NA NA CASSQFSGEETQYF TGTGCCAGCAGCCAATTTTCAGGGGAAGAGACCCAGTACTTC
15 TRBJ1-6 TRBV6-5 NA TRBD1 CASSYRDRENSPLHF TGTGCCAGCAGTTACCGGGACAGGGAGAATTCACCCCTCCACTTT
13 TRBJ2-1 TRBV7-2 NA TRBD2 CARRRGGNNEQFF TGTGCCCGGAGGAGGGGAGGGAACAATGAGCAGTTCTTC
12 TRBJ2-7 TRBV2 NA NA CASSTRTNVQYF TGTGCCAGCAGTACTCGGACTAATGTGCAGTACTTC
16 TRBJ1-1 TRBV6-5 few NA CASSSLGGPQNTEAFF TGTGCCAGCAGTTCCCTCGGGGGGCCTCAGAACACTGAAGCTTTCTTT
14 TRBJ2-7 TRBV6-5 NA TRBD2 CASILLAGAHEQYF TGTGCCAGCATTCTCCTAGCGGGGGCACATGAGCAGTACTTC
15 TRBJ2-7 TRBV6-5 NA NA CASRPRRGTKDEQYF TGTGCCAGCAGGCCCCGACGAGGTACGAAGGACGAGCAGTACTTC
15 TRBJ2-7 TRBV14 NA TRBD2 CASSPLGRGSNEQYF TGTGCCAGCAGTCCTCTCGGGAGGGGGAGCAACGAGCAGTACTTC
16 TRBJ1-4 TRBV7-9 NA NA CASSPQGGMTNEKLFF TGTGCCAGCAGCCCGCAAGGGGGTATGACTAATGAAAAACTGTTTTTT
14 TRBJ2-1 TRBV7-2 few NA CASSRQGGRDEQFF TGTGCCAGCAGCAGGCAGGGGGGAAGAGATGAGCAGTTCTTC
13 TRBJ1-2 TRBV10-3 NA NA CAITPPGGYGYTF TGTGCCATCACCCCCCCGGGGGGCTATGGCTACACCTTC
12 TRBJ2-7 TRBV7-9 NA NA CASSPSSYEQYF TGTGCCAGCAGCCCCAGCTCCTACGAGCAGTACTTC
18 TRBJ2-1 TRBV20-1 once TRBD2 CSASYREGGIGSYNEQFF TGCAGTGCTAGTTACCGGGAGGGAGGTATAGGATCCTACAATGAGCAGTTCTTC
14 TRBJ2-3 TRBV29-1 once TRBD1 CSAGQGAGTDTQYF TGCAGCGCCGGACAGGGGGCCGGGACAGATACGCAGTATTTT
16 TRBJ2-3 TRBV28 NA TRBD2 CASSQGLAGPVDTQYF TGTGCCAGCAGTCAGGGACTAGCGGGACCAGTGGATACGCAGTATTTT
13 TRBJ1-2 TRBV7-9 NA NA CASSPLAHYGYTF TGTGCCAGCAGCCCCTTGGCCCACTATGGCTACACCTTC
15 TRBJ1-5 TRBV6-5 NA NA CASSPGQLLNQPQHF TGTGCCAGCAGTCCAGGACAGCTATTAAATCAGCCCCAGCATTTT
15 TRBJ1-5 TRBV6-5 NA TRBD1 CASRLDRDSNQPQHF TGTGCCAGCAGACTTGACAGGGACAGCAATCAGCCCCAGCATTTT
12 TRBJ1-2 TRBV19 NA NA CASKKGLNGYTF TGTGCCAGTAAAAAGGGGCTGAATGGCTACACCTTC
13 TRBJ1-1 TRBV5-1 NA NA CASSLAGETEAFF TGCGCCAGCAGCTTGGCCGGGGAGACTGAAGCTTTCTTT
13 TRBJ1-6 TRBV30 NA NA CAWGSSYNSPLHF TGTGCCTGGGGGAGCTCCTATAATTCACCCCTCCACTTT
12 TRBJ1-4 TRBV30 NA NA CAFSQALGKLFF TGTGCCTTTTCACAGGCTCTGGGGAAACTGTTTTTT
19 TRBJ1-5 TRBV27 once TRBD1 CASSPPPGTGVYSNQPQHF TGTGCCAGCAGTCCACCCCCCGGGACAGGAGTTTATAGCAATCAGCCCCAGCATTTT
15 TRBJ2-3 TRBV19 NA TRBD1 CASSDPGQGLVTQYF TGTGCCAGTAGTGATCCGGGACAGGGGTTGGTTACGCAGTATTTT
15 TRBJ1-1 TRBV7-9 NA NA CASRTLRGADTEAFF TGTGCCAGCAGGACCCTTCGGGGGGCCGACACTGAAGCTTTCTTT
15 TRBJ1-6 TRBV6-5 few NA CASSLETIYNSPLHF TGTGCCAGCAGTTTGGAGACGATATATAATTCACCCCTCCACTTT
14 TRBJ2-5 TRBV29-1 NA NA CSVDYSGLQETQYF TGCAGCGTTGATTATTCAGGGCTTCAAGAGACCCAGTACTTC
18 TRBJ1-5 TRBV28 NA TRBD1 CASKNNDPGQVSNQPQHF TGTGCCAGTAAAAATAACGACCCGGGACAGGTTAGCAATCAGCCCCAGCATTTT
15 TRBJ1-1 TRBV7-3 NA NA CASSLTSPGSTEAFF TGTGCCAGCAGCTTAACGTCCCCTGGTAGCACTGAAGCTTTCTTT
14 TRBJ1-4 TRBV12-5 NA TRBD1 CASGTGQRNEKLFF TGTGCTAGTGGCACGGGACAGAGAAATGAAAAACTGTTTTTT
13 TRBJ1-2 TRBV15 NA NA CATSLRALDGYTF TGTGCCACCAGCTTGCGGGCCCTTGACGGCTACACCTTC
15 TRBJ2-7 TRBV5-1 NA NA CASSLAGREADEQYF TGCGCCAGCAGCTTGGCGGGCAGGGAGGCTGACGAGCAGTACTTC
18 TRBJ1-1 TRBV25-1 NA TRBD1 CASSNKDRDLVADTEAFF TGTGCCAGCAGTAATAAGGACAGGGACCTGGTGGCTGACACTGAAGCTTTCTTT
15 TRBJ2-1 TRBV6-5 NA TRBD2 CATMIAGIFYNEQFF TGTGCCACCATGATAGCGGGGATCTTCTACAATGAGCAGTTCTTC
19 TRBJ2-2 TRBV7-9 once TRBD2 CASSLVHSYSGRNTGELFF TGTGCCAGCAGCTTAGTCCATTCATATAGCGGGAGGAACACCGGGGAGCTGTTTTTT
14 TRBJ1-4 TRBV3-1/TRBV3-2 NA NA CASSQGSDGEKLFF TGTGCCAGCAGCCAAGGAAGCGATGGGGAAAAACTGTTTTTT
16 TRBJ2-7 TRBV9 NA NA CASSGSRGGKVGEQYF TGTGCCAGCAGCGGATCTCGGGGCGGGAAGGTAGGCGAGCAGTACTTC
14 TRBJ1-1 TRBV5-1 NA TRBD1 CASSPGQGRSEAFF TGCGCCAGCAGCCCGGGACAGGGAAGGAGTGAAGCTTTCTTT
13 TRBJ2-5 TRBV2 NA TRBD2 CASSPTSGETQYF TGTGCCAGCAGCCCCACTAGCGGTGAGACCCAGTACTTC
16 TRBJ1-6 TRBV4-1 NA NA CASSQVRLRDNSPLHF TGCGCCAGCAGCCAAGTTCGACTACGGGATAATTCACCCCTCCACTTT
12 TRBJ2-7 TRBV30 NA NA CAWSEQSDEQYF TGTGCCTGGAGTGAACAGTCCGACGAGCAGTACTTC